There are many counts of the clone carrying this T cell receptor (beta chain). Its target is unknown. The source of the sample is a study of T cells after yellow fever vaccination. Study-level findings and limits: From the bulk population, abundant clonotypes could contaminate and appear within FACS-sorted repertoires.

CDR1 and CDR2 (germline): SGHRS, YFSETQ. The V gene lost 1 base and the J gene lost 4 bases, with 3 bases spanning the gap. This CDR3 comprises 12 residues. From the 5' RACE reads, TCRdb called clonotypes with MiXCR, one entry per CDR3 protein. This table holds more than 300,000 distinct CDR3 sequences, about 10% found once. This sequence joins TRBV5-1 and TRBJ1-3; D is undetermined. The TCR originated in a man between 18 and 35 years old who received the YFV17D yellow fever vaccine. The material sequenced was CD4+ T cells sorted from PBMCs, taken 45 days after the yellow fever booster vaccination. CDR3 region: CASSLYGNTIYF. CDR3 sequence (DNA): TGCGCCAGCAGCTTGTACGGAAACACCATATATTTT.